Shown below are 23 T cell receptor beta chains from a single sample sequenced in a study of T cell responses to AZD1222 COVID-19 vaccine. The data were produced by immunoSEQ multiplex PCR, yet TCRdb's version contains in-frame clones alone and is incomplete. The profile shows tens of thousands of clones, about 90% of them singletons. The sequencing here drew on peripheral blood, taken 28 days after the second AZD1222 dose. These receptors all come from an adult who received the AZD1222 COVID-19 vaccine.

This clone has more than one count but fewer than ten. The V call is TRBV7-8, the J call TRBJ2-2; D unclear. Trimming took 2 bases from V and 9 from J, leaving 13 bases between them. This CDR3 is built from 14 residues. The germline CDR1 and CDR2 sequences are SGHVS and FQNEAQ. CDR3: CASSLLGSGRELFF. As DNA, the CDR3 is TGTGCCAGCAGCTTACTAGGGTCGGGTCGGGAGCTGTTTTTT.

This clone showed up just a few times. The sample has other DNA sequences that encode this CDR3 too. The J gene is TRBJ1-2, the V gene TRBV5-1; 7 nucleotides match TRBD1. The CDR3 length is 13 residues. V shed 4 bases and J 2 bases; nucleotides not matched to a gene: 2. Looked up from germline, CDR1 is SGHRS and CDR2 is YFSETQ. Written as DNA, the CDR3 is TGCGCCAGCAGCCGGGACAGCAACTATGGCTACACCTTC. Amino acids: CASSRDSNYGYTF.

The gene calls are TRBV10-3 and TRBJ2-3; perhaps TRBD2 as D (7 bases). The germline gives CDR1 ENHRY, CDR2 SYGVKD. V shed 9 bases and J shed 1 base, with 14 bases lying between them. The CDR3 runs 14 residues. The CDR3 DNA reads TGTGCCATTCTAGAGGGGGGGGGCACAGATACGCAGTATTTT. It translates to CAILEGGGTDTQYF.

This clone was counted once. The V call is TRBV3-1 (or the pseudogene TRBV3-2), the J call TRBJ1-2, with D perhaps matching TRBD1 (5 bases). The CDR3 loop spans 14 amino acids. V was trimmed by 3 bases and J by 3 bases, leaving 11 bases between them. CDR1 LGHDT and CDR2 YNNKEL come from the germline V gene (reference sequence). CDR3 DNA sequence: TGTGCCAGCAGCCAGGCAGGGAGGGACTATGGCTACACCTTC. It yields the protein CASSQAGRDYGYTF.

The chain links TRBV19 to TRBJ2-3; 8 bases are a match to TRBD2. V shed 5 bases, J shed 4 bases, and the junction held 11 bases outside the gene matches. Germline V gives CDR1 LNHDA, CDR2 SQIVND (reference sequence). CDR3 size: 16 residues. The CDR3 sequence: CASSRWSASGPDTQYF. CDR3 sequence (DNA): TGTGCCAGTAGTCGTTGGTCGGCTAGCGGGCCAGATACGCAGTATTTT. The complete variable domain, with remaining parts taken from reference TRBV19 and TRBJ2-3, reads DGGITQSPKYLFRKEGQNVTLSCEQNLNHDAMYWYRQDPGQGLRLIYYSQIVNDFQKGDIAEGYSVSREKKESFPLTVTSAQKNPTAFYLCASSRWSASGPDTQYFGPGTRLTVL.

This chain uses TRBV18 with TRBJ2-7; tentatively, D is TRBD1 (5 bases). Germline V gives CDR1 KGHSH, CDR2 LQKENI. The CDR3 covers 14 residues. Trimming removed 2 bases at V and 0 bases at J, with 8 bases between. The CDR3 DNA is TGTGCCAGCTCACCAGACAGAACCTCCTACGAGCAGTACTTC. Encoded protein: CASSPDRTSYEQYF.

The chain links TRBV25-1 to TRBJ1-5; D unresolved. The CDR3 length is 15 residues. Trimming pared 2 bases from V and 0 bases from J, leaving 8 bases between. Looked up from germline, CDR1 is MGHDK and CDR2 is SYGVNS. The CDR3 coding sequence is TGTGCCAGCAGTGAAAGAGGGAATAGCAATCAGCCCCAGCATTTT. This sequence encodes CASSERGNSNQPQHF. Supplemented by reference TRBV25-1 and TRBJ1-5, the full variable domain reads EADIYQTPRYLVIGTGKKITLECSQTMGHDKMYWYQQDPGMELHLIHYSYGVNSTEKGDLSSESTVSRIRTEHFPLTLESARPSHTSQYLCASSERGNSNQPQHFGDGTRLSIL.

The V call is TRBV2, the J call TRBJ1-4, with a tentative D call TRBD1 (6 bases). V was shortened by 11 bases and J by 2 bases, with 12 bases between the two germline ends. This CDR3 has 13 residues. The germline gives CDR1 SNHLY, CDR2 FYNNEI. CDR3 DNA: TGTGCCTGTCAAGGGGGGACTAATGAAAAACTGTTTTTT. Its translation: CACQGGTNEKLFF.

The CDR3 protein is CASSSDLSADSPLHF. The DNA of the CDR3 is TGTGCCAGCAGCTCGGACCTGTCCGCGGATTCACCCCTCCACTTT. The rearrangement uses TRBV7-9 and TRBJ1-6, with unresolved D. Trimming took 4 bases from V and 8 from J, leaving 15 bases between them. This CDR3 has 15 amino acids. CDR1 and CDR2 from the germline V gene are SEHNR and FQNEAQ (reference sequence).

CDR3 nucleotides: TGTGCCAGCAGCGTAGGGGGGCTCGATAATTCACCCCTCCACTTT. As protein: CASSVGGLDNSPLHF. The chain has TRBV9 and TRBJ1-6, with D possibly being TRBD1 (6 bases). Trimming shortened V by 0 bases and J by 5 bases, and 9 bases separated the two germline ends. This CDR3 has 15 amino acids. Germline-derived CDR1 and CDR2 are SGDLS and YYNGEE.

V gene TRBV10-3 combines with J gene TRBJ1-1; D possibly corresponds to TRBD1 (5 bases). Germline CDR1 and CDR2: ENHRY and SYGVKD. The CDR3 sequence is 12 residues long. Trimming removed 0 bases from V and 8 bases from J, with 7 bases in between. CDR3 nucleotides: TGTGCCATCAGTGAGTCGTCAGGGGAAGCTTTCTTT. Its translation is CAISESSGEAFF.

This chain joins TRBV6-5 and TRBJ2-7; TRBD2 matches 11 bases. This CDR3 contains 15 residues. Germline CDR1 is MNHEY and CDR2 is SVGAGI. J gave up 3 bases and V 6 bases, and 7 bases lay outside the gene matches. CDR3 in DNA: TGTGCCAGCAGATCCGGGACTAGCGGAGTCTACGAGCAGTACTTC. It yields the protein CASRSGTSGVYEQYF.

The chain carries TRBV11-2 and TRBJ1-2; tentative D call: TRBD1 (5 bases). Germline CDR1 and CDR2: SGHAT and FQNNGV. The V end lost 2 bases, the J end lost 12 bases, and 13 bases lay between the germline ends. The CDR3 length is 12 residues. CDR3: CASSLQGLEDTF. The DNA for the CDR3 is TGTGCCAGCAGCTTACAGGGACTCGAGGACACCTTC.

V and J are TRBV7-8 and TRBJ1-5; a weak D match, TRBD1 (6 bases). Germline V gives CDR1 SGHVS, CDR2 FQNEAQ. The length of the CDR3 is 14 residues. V lost 5 bases and J 1 base, leaving 9 bases between the germline ends. The CDR3 DNA follows: TGTGCCAGCAGCCGAGGGGGGAGCAATCAGCCCCAGCATTTT. Its translation: CASSRGGSNQPQHF.

This clone appeared a few times. V usage is TRBV7-2 and J usage is TRBJ2-1, with D perhaps assigned TRBD1 or TRBD2 (5 bases each). The CDR3 loop spans 16 amino acids. Germline V gene data show CDR1 as SGHTA and CDR2 as FQGNSA. V lost 2 bases to trimming and J lost 0 bases, with 11 bases between them. CDR3 in amino acids: CASSLRKGTSYNEQFF. In DNA, the CDR3 is TGTGCCAGCAGCTTAAGGAAGGGGACCTCCTACAATGAGCAGTTCTTC.

The CDR3 region is CASSTPGTVNEKLFF. In DNA, the CDR3 is TGTGCCAGCAGCACACCCGGGACAGTGAATGAAAAACTGTTTTTT. The V call is TRBV5-4, the J call TRBJ1-4; 7 positions agree with TRBD1. This CDR3 spans 15 amino acids. Looked up from germline, CDR1 is SGHNT and CDR2 is YYREEE (reference sequence). Losses at the gene ends were 4 bases for V and 5 bases for J; bases not matched to a gene: 8.

V gene TRBV25-1 combines with J gene TRBJ1-1; D is unclear. Per the germline V gene, CDR1 is MGHDK and CDR2 is SYGVNS. Deletions cut 2 bases from V and 10 bases from J, with 8 bases between. This CDR3 contains 11 residues. The CDR3 coding sequence is TGTGCCAGCAGTGAAGGTCCACGAGCTTTCTTT. Its translation: CASSEGPRAFF.

The rearrangement joins TRBV30 to TRBJ2-1; 8 nucleotides line up with TRBD2. V lost 5 bases to trimming and J lost 7 bases; unmatched junction nucleotides: 10. The CDR3 has 14 amino acids. CDR1 and CDR2 from the germline V gene are GTSNPN and SVGIG (reference sequence). The CDR3 region is CAWVTGGLVNEQFF. CDR3 nucleotide sequence: TGTGCCTGGGTGACGGGGGGGCTCGTTAATGAGCAGTTCTTC. The whole variable domain, filled in from reference TRBV30 and TRBJ2-1, reads SQTIHQWPATLVQPVGSPLSLECTVEGTSNPNLYWYRQAAGRGLQLLFYSVGIGQISSEVPQNLSASRPQDRQFILSSKKLLLSDSGFYLCAWVTGGLVNEQFFGPGTRLTVL.

The chain employs TRBV5-6 and TRBJ2-2, with 7 bases that match TRBD1. The CDR3 is made up of 17 amino acids. Losses at the gene ends were 4 bases for V and 2 bases for J; bases not matched to a gene: 11. CDR1 and CDR2 (germline): SGHDT, YYEEEE. The CDR3 region has the DNA TGTGCCAGCAGCGATACCAGACAGGGAAGAAACACCGGGGAGCTGTTTTTT. This encodes CASSDTRQGRNTGELFF.

This clone has only a few counts. The chain carries TRBV12-3 or TRBV12-4 and TRBJ1-2, with D uncertain. The CDR3 runs 12 residues. V gave up 5 bases and J gave up 4 bases, with 8 bases separating them. CDR3 region: CASSEKSYGYTF. CDR3 DNA: TGTGCCAGCAGTGAGAAGTCCTATGGCTACACCTTC.

The V and J genes are TRBV9 and TRBJ1-6, with 10 bases matching TRBD1. Germline CDR1 SGDLS, CDR2 YYNGEE. The length of the CDR3 is 15 residues. V lost 2 bases to trimming and J lost 10 bases; unmatched junction nucleotides: 6. The CDR3 DNA is TGTGCCAGCAGCGTCGAGGGACAGGGGAGATCACCCCTCCACTTT. Its protein product is CASSVEGQGRSPLHF. The full variable domain, with the rest looked up from reference TRBV9 and TRBJ1-6, is DSGVTQTPKHLITATGQRVTLRCSPRSGDLSVYWYQQSLDQGLQFLIQYYNGEERAKGNILERFSAQQFPDLHSELNLSSLELGDSALYFCASSVEGQGRSPLHFGNGTRLTVT.

The CDR3 region has the DNA TGTGCCAGCAGCTTTCGACTAGACTACAATGAGCAGTTCTTC. Protein sequence: CASSFRLDYNEQFF. This chain joins TRBV7-2 and TRBJ2-1, with a possible D match to TRBD2 (6 bases). The ends were cut back, 3 bases at V and 3 bases at J, with 9 bases in the middle. The CDR3 contains 14 residues. The germline CDR1 and CDR2 sequences are SGHTA and FQGNSA.

The chain links TRBV6-6 to TRBJ2-7; unclear D gene. V was pared by 0 bases and J by 0 bases, with 6 bases between. Per the germline V gene, CDR1 is MNHNY and CDR2 is SVGAGI (reference sequence). The CDR3 length is 14 residues. DNA of the CDR3: TGTGCCAGCAGTTACTCTGAGTTCTCCTACGAGCAGTACTTC. This sequence encodes CASSYSEFSYEQYF.